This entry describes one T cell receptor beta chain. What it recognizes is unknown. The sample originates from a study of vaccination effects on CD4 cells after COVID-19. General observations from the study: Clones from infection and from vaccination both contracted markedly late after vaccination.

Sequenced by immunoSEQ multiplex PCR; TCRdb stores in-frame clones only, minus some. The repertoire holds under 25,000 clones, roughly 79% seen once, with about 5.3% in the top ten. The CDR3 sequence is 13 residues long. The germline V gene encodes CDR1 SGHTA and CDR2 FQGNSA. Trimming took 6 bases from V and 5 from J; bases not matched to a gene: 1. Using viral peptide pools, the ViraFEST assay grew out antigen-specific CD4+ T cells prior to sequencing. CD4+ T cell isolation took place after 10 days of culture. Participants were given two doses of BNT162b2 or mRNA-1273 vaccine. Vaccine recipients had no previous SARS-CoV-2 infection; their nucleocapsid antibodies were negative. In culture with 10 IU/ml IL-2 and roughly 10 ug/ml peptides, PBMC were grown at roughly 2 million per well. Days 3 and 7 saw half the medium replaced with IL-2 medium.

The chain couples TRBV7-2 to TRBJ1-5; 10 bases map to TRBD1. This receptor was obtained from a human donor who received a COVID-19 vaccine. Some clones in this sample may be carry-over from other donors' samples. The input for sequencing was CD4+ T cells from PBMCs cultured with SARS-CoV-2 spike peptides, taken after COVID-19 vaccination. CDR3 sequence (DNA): TGTGCCAGCAGGGGGACAGGGGATCAGCCCCAGCATTTT. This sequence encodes CASRGTGDQPQHF.